A selection of T cell receptor beta chains follows, all from one sample in a study of CXCR3-negative and CXCR3-positive naive CD8 T cells. Reprocessing the 5' RACE reads, TCRdb reports a single entry for every CDR3 protein and omits DNA. The listing contains tens of thousands of distinct CDR3 sequences. Sequencing was done on a sample of naive CXCR3+ CD8+ T cells from blood. These receptors were obtained from a human donor in good health. Some clones in this sample may be carry-over from other donors' samples. CDR3s include the opening cysteine and the closing phenylalanine or tryptophan. Each record gives: clone size, J gene, V gene, CDR3 protein. Size is omitted from some rows. Given values are once, few, many or a class for expanded clones.

clone size: NA
J gene: TRBJ2-7
V gene: TRBV29-1
CDR3 protein: CSVENLGSSAERNF

clone size: medium-sized
J gene: TRBJ1-1
V gene: TRBV6-5
CDR3 protein: CASSSSPGTGTEAFF

clone size: NA
J gene: TRBJ2-1
V gene: TRBV28
CDR3 protein: CASSIRGNNNEQFF

clone size: NA
J gene: TRBJ2-7
V gene: TRBV6-1
CDR3 protein: CASSDGAGGSYEQYF

clone size: NA
J gene: TRBJ2-2
V gene: TRBV6-4
CDR3 protein: CASSDPQGTANTGELFF

clone size: NA
J gene: TRBJ2-3
V gene: TRBV12-3/TRBV12-4
CDR3 protein: CASSTTSGRGDTQYF

clone size: NA
J gene: TRBJ2-2
V gene: TRBV25-1
CDR3 protein: CASNESATGELFF

clone size: NA
J gene: TRBJ2-5
V gene: TRBV28
CDR3 protein: CASRPITGGRTLSGETQYF

clone size: NA
J gene: TRBJ2-2
V gene: TRBV6-5
CDR3 protein: CASGLTVGELFF

clone size: NA
J gene: TRBJ1-2
V gene: TRBV3-1
CDR3 protein: CASSQRGRRDGYTF

clone size: NA
J gene: TRBJ2-1
V gene: TRBV5-1
CDR3 protein: CASSLAGKHEQFF

clone size: NA
J gene: TRBJ2-2
V gene: TRBV4-3
CDR3 protein: CASSQDRGLSTGELFF

clone size: NA
J gene: TRBJ2-7
V gene: TRBV12-3/TRBV12-4
CDR3 protein: CASSFYVDRASSYEQYF

clone size: NA
J gene: TRBJ2-7
V gene: TRBV12-3/TRBV12-4
CDR3 protein: CASSFVAGVSYEQYF

clone size: NA
J gene: TRBJ2-1
V gene: TRBV15
CDR3 protein: CATSRDGVGDRGYNEQFF

clone size: NA
J gene: TRBJ2-7
V gene: TRBV27
CDR3 protein: CASRIRWGSYEQYF

clone size: NA
J gene: TRBJ2-7
V gene: TRBV20-1
CDR3 protein: CSARGRYSYEQYF

clone size: NA
J gene: TRBJ1-1
V gene: TRBV10-3
CDR3 protein: CAISEAGWGNTEAFF

clone size: NA
J gene: TRBJ2-5
V gene: TRBV11-3
CDR3 protein: CASSSTLEETQYF

clone size: NA
J gene: TRBJ2-7
V gene: TRBV12-3/TRBV12-4
CDR3 protein: CASSLGGPNTYEQYF

clone size: NA
J gene: TRBJ2-1
V gene: TRBV6-5
CDR3 protein: CASSSSGGDFNEQFF

clone size: NA
J gene: TRBJ2-7
V gene: TRBV14
CDR3 protein: CASSFRDVYEQYF

clone size: NA
J gene: TRBJ2-3
V gene: TRBV6-4
CDR3 protein: CASSDSVGGGGPDTQYF

clone size: NA
J gene: TRBJ1-1
V gene: TRBV5-1
CDR3 protein: CASSSNGQGPTEAFF

clone size: NA
J gene: TRBJ2-7
V gene: TRBV28
CDR3 protein: CASAPGRRSYEQYF

clone size: NA
J gene: TRBJ2-3
V gene: TRBV10-3
CDR3 protein: CAISAEDTQYF

clone size: NA
J gene: TRBJ1-3
V gene: TRBV12-3/TRBV12-4
CDR3 protein: CASSPSGGSGNTIYF

clone size: NA
J gene: TRBJ2-7
V gene: TRBV20-1
CDR3 protein: CSASSASWYEQYF

clone size: NA
J gene: TRBJ1-4
V gene: TRBV4-1
CDR3 protein: CASSHLGTGGYANEKLFF

clone size: NA
J gene: TRBJ1-1
V gene: TRBV29-1
CDR3 protein: CSPNGGDGQFEAFF

clone size: NA
J gene: TRBJ2-2
V gene: TRBV4-2
CDR3 protein: CASSPLGSTGELFF

clone size: NA
J gene: TRBJ2-3
V gene: TRBV12-3/TRBV12-4
CDR3 protein: CASRTSAGEESTPDTQYF

clone size: NA
J gene: TRBJ2-2
V gene: TRBV20-1
CDR3 protein: CSARVAGEDTGELFF

clone size: NA
J gene: TRBJ2-4
V gene: TRBV5-1
CDR3 protein: CASSFGGAKNIQYF

clone size: NA
J gene: TRBJ1-1
V gene: TRBV29-1
CDR3 protein: CSPYGRGLSGNTEAFF

clone size: NA
J gene: TRBJ2-3
V gene: TRBV29-1
CDR3 protein: CSASILGAGGSTDTQYF

clone size: NA
J gene: TRBJ1-2
V gene: TRBV7-2
CDR3 protein: CASSADRDYSGYTF

clone size: NA
J gene: TRBJ1-1
V gene: TRBV29-1
CDR3 protein: CSVERGSGAEAFF

clone size: NA
J gene: TRBJ2-1
V gene: TRBV29-1
CDR3 protein: CSVQREMDEQFF

clone size: NA
J gene: TRBJ2-7
V gene: TRBV7-2
CDR3 protein: CASSLAPSGNYEQYF

clone size: NA
J gene: TRBJ1-4
V gene: TRBV7-8
CDR3 protein: CASSQAGSGLVDEKLFF

clone size: NA
J gene: TRBJ1-3
V gene: TRBV29-1
CDR3 protein: CSVTGRQASGNTIYF

clone size: NA
J gene: TRBJ2-1
V gene: TRBV12-3/TRBV12-4
CDR3 protein: CASTIGTGLNEQFF

clone size: NA
J gene: TRBJ1-2
V gene: TRBV5-1
CDR3 protein: CASSPSRDDYGYTF

clone size: NA
J gene: TRBJ2-7
V gene: TRBV28
CDR3 protein: CASLAGDRVSYEQYF

clone size: NA
J gene: TRBJ2-5
V gene: TRBV7-6
CDR3 protein: CASSFLYQETQYF